These 17 T cell receptor beta chains were sequenced from one sample in a study of blood T cell repertoires in COVID-19. This table comes from immunoSEQ multiplex PCR, and its TCRdb copy is limited to in-frame clones, with some not included. The sample holds over 250,000 clones, 80% to 90% seen once. Sample: PBMCs or T cells enriched from blood (not recorded which). All receptors derive from a man aged 35 to 55 who had recovered from COVID-19.

This sequence joins TRBV27 and TRBJ1-5; unclear D gene. CDR3 length: 15 amino acids. V was clipped by 9 bases and J by 0 bases, with 15 bases between them. Germline loops: CDR1 MNHEY, CDR2 SMNVEV (reference sequence). DNA of the CDR3: TGTGCCAGTCGGGGTAGGGTAAATAGCAATCAGCCCCAGCATTTT. It is translated as CASRGRVNSNQPQHF.

The chain has TRBV19 and TRBJ1-6; D is perhaps TRBD1 (5 bases). Trimming pared 6 bases from V and 9 bases from J, leaving 15 bases between. The CDR3 totals 14 residues. Germline CDR1 reads LNHDA; CDR2 reads SQIVND (reference sequence). The DNA for the CDR3 is TGTGCCAGTAGAGATCAGGGTGTGGGTTCACCCCTCCACTTT. It yields the protein CASRDQGVGSPLHF.

The chain joins TRBV15 to TRBJ2-2; D is possibly TRBD1 (5 bases). Trimming removed 0 bases at V and 0 bases at J, with 11 bases between. This CDR3 has 17 amino acids. CDR1 and CDR2 (germline): LNHNV, YYDKDF (reference sequence). The CDR3 spells CATSRDRGSANTGELFF. Here the CDR3 DNA reads TGTGCCACCAGCAGAGATAGGGGCAGCGCGAACACCGGGGAGCTGTTTTTT.

This chain uses TRBV6-1 with TRBJ2-5; 8 positions match TRBD1. V shed 1 base and J 4 bases; nucleotides not matched to a gene: 5. The CDR3 consists of 15 residues. Germline-derived CDR1 and CDR2 are MNHNS and SASEGT. CDR3 loop: CASSEETGVVETQYF. The CDR3 coding sequence is TGTGCCAGCAGTGAAGAGACAGGGGTAGTAGAGACCCAGTACTTC.

V gene TRBV18 combines with J gene TRBJ1-6; maybe TRBD1 (6 bases). The germline CDR1 and CDR2 sequences are KGHSH and LQKENI. This CDR3 is 15 amino acids long. Deletions cut 3 bases from V and 9 bases from J, with 15 bases between. Here the CDR3 reads CASSPVDSSTSPLHF. The CDR3, as DNA: TGTGCCAGCTCACCTGTGGACAGTAGTACTTCACCCCTCCACTTT. The entire variable domain, with the rest obtained from reference TRBV18 and TRBJ1-6, is as follows: NAGVMQNPRHLVRRRGQEARLRCSPMKGHSHVYWYRQLPEEGLKFMVYLQKENIIDESGMPKERFSAEFPKEGPSILRIQQVVRGDSAAYFCASSPVDSSTSPLHFGNGTRLTVT.

V gene TRBV5-1 combines with J gene TRBJ2-5; the D gene is possibly TRBD1 (6 bases). The germline gives CDR1 SGHRS, CDR2 YFSETQ. CDR3 size: 13 residues. The V gene lost 5 bases and the J gene lost 2 bases, with 10 bases spanning the gap. This CDR3 reads CASRDRTQETQYF. CDR3 bases: TGCGCCAGCAGGGACAGAACTCAAGAGACCCAGTACTTC.

This clone was picked up one time. This chain links TRBV11-2 with TRBJ1-1; D is possibly TRBD1 (5 bases). CDR1 and CDR2 (germline): SGHAT, FQNNGV. The ends were cut back, 5 bases at V and 0 bases at J, with 13 bases in the middle. CDR3 length equals 15 residues. The DNA of the CDR3 is TGTGCCAGCAGCCCTCAGACAGCTCTGAACACTGAAGCTTTCTTT. Translated, it gives CASSPQTALNTEAFF.

The chain couples TRBV12-3 or TRBV12-4 to TRBJ1-2; D gene ambiguous. V lost 6 bases and J 5 bases, leaving 10 bases between the germline ends. The length of the CDR3 is 12 residues. The CDR3 nucleotides read TGTGCCAGCAGCCGGGTTTCATATGGCTACACCTTC. Encoded protein: CASSRVSYGYTF.

The V call is TRBV28, the J call TRBJ2-4; D gene uncertain. From germline, CDR1 is MDHEN and CDR2 SYDVKM. V was shortened by 3 bases and J by 0 bases, with 6 bases between the two germline ends. The CDR3 has 14 residues. As DNA, the CDR3 is TGTGCCAGCAGTTTGTTATTAGCCAAAAACATTCAGTACTTC. It encodes CASSLLLAKNIQYF.

The chain joins TRBV7-9 to TRBJ2-4; TRBD1 aligns across 11 bases. V was pared by 5 bases and J by 2 bases, with 5 bases of the junction left unmatched. CDR3 length: 16 residues. Germline CDR1 is SEHNR and CDR2 is FQNEAQ (reference sequence). The CDR3 sequence is CASSPRTGGSKNIQYF. DNA of the CDR3: TGTGCCAGCAGCCCCAGGACAGGGGGCTCCAAAAACATTCAGTACTTC.

This clone was picked up one time. The genes are TRBV19 and TRBJ2-7; D perhaps matches TRBD2 (6 bases). This CDR3 spans 13 amino acids. V was shortened by 5 bases and J by 2 bases, with 10 bases between the two germline ends. Germline V gene data show CDR1 as LNHDA and CDR2 as SQIVND (reference sequence). CDR3 coding DNA: TGTGCCAGTAGTTGGGGGGAGACCTACGAGCAGTACTTC. Translation gives CASSWGETYEQYF.

The chain is built from TRBV18 and TRBJ2-1, with TRBD2 as a possible D gene (6 bases). This CDR3 is 16 amino acids long. Trimming removed 4 bases at V and 4 bases at J, with 17 bases between. Germline values: CDR1 KGHSH, CDR2 LQKENI. The CDR3 loop reads CASSQLTRGGYNEQFF. CDR3 DNA sequence: TGTGCCAGCTCACAACTTACGCGGGGCGGGTACAATGAGCAGTTCTTC.

The rearrangement uses TRBV3-1 (or the pseudogene TRBV3-2) and TRBJ1-2; D gene unclear. Per the germline V gene, CDR1 is LGHDT and CDR2 is YNNKEL (reference sequence). Trimming stripped 3 bases from V and 5 bases from J, with 10 bases between. CDR3 length: 13 residues. Here the CDR3 reads CASSHGGPYGYTF. For the CDR3, the DNA is TGTGCCAGCAGCCACGGCGGGCCATATGGCTACACCTTC.

V and J are TRBV2 and TRBJ1-4; D may be TRBD1 (5 bases). The CDR3 has 13 residues. CDR1 SNHLY and CDR2 FYNNEI come from the germline V gene. V was trimmed by 7 bases and J by 7 bases, leaving 13 bases between them. The CDR3 spells CASIEGAGEKLFF. In DNA form, the CDR3 reads TGTGCCAGCATAGAAGGGGCAGGTGAAAAACTGTTTTTT.

V and J are TRBV4-1 and TRBJ1-1, with unresolved D. The CDR3 sequence is 15 residues long. The germline V and J ends were trimmed by 0 bases and 0 bases, with 8 bases remaining between them. From germline, CDR1 is MGHRA and CDR2 YSYEKL. CDR3 sequence (DNA): TGCGCCAGCAGCCAAGATCTGAGGGTGAACACTGAAGCTTTCTTT. It yields the protein CASSQDLRVNTEAFF.

The chain recombines TRBV21-1 with TRBJ2-4; TRBD2 is taken as the D call from the table, unchecked against the DNA. TRBV21-1 is assigned pseudogene status. This CDR3 region has 22 residues. The CDR3 sequence is CASSNRSRGRRESLGSKNIQYF. CDR3 in DNA: TGTGCCAGCAGCAACCGTTCCAGAGGAAGGCGAGAAAGCCTTGGCTCCAAAAACATTCAGTACTTC.

This chain joins TRBV7-9 and TRBJ2-1, with D tentatively TRBD1 (6 bases). V lost 5 bases and J lost 3, with 14 bases in between. The V gene's germline CDR1 is SEHNR and CDR2 FQNEAQ (reference sequence). The CDR3 sequence is 15 residues long. CDR3 bases: TGTGCCAGCAGCCTAGACGGGACAAACTACAATGAGCAGTTCTTC. Its protein product is CASSLDGTNYNEQFF.